This T cell receptor (beta chain) stems from a study of T cells after yellow fever vaccination. Study context: Preparing low-cell-number fractions relied on SMART-Seq v4 Ultra Low Input. The study's findings and limits: Among all clonotypes, a small share was observed in both CD4 and CD8 compartments.

Making TCR cDNA involved 5'RACE template switching, which added UMIs and a universal primer site. TCRdb re-called the 5' RACE reads through MiXCR, storing one row per CDR3 protein. This sample has a few hundred thousand distinct CDR3 sequences; approximately 10% occur once, and the top ten carry approximately 3.5%. This CDR3 comprises 11 residues. CDR1 and CDR2 from the germline V gene are DFQATT and SNEGSKA (reference sequence). The table lists this clonotype with a few counts. The target antigen is unknown. The chain joins TRBV20-1 to TRBJ2-1; D is possibly TRBD1 or TRBD2 (5 bases each). The source was CD4+ T cells sorted from PBMCs, collected 5 days after the yellow fever booster vaccination. The TCR sequence derives from a man in his late teens or twenties who received the YFV17D yellow fever vaccine. The CDR3 coding sequence is TGCACCGGGACGTCCTACAATGAGCAGTTCTTC. Protein sequence: CTGTSYNEQFF.